A single sample is the source of the 21 T cell receptor beta chains below, sequenced in a study of blood T cell repertoires in COVID-19. Assay used: immunoSEQ multiplex PCR; TCRdb lists only in-frame clones, some missing. Of just over 650,000 clones listed, 85% to 90% are singletons. Sequencing input: peripheral blood. These TCRs come from a woman between 18 and 29 years old with acute or convalescent COVID-19.

The J gene is TRBJ1-1, the V gene TRBV2, with TRBD1 as a possible D gene (5 bases). The V end lost 0 bases, the J end lost 7 bases, and 12 bases lay between the germline ends. CDR3 size: 14 residues. Germline V lookup: CDR1 SNHLY, CDR2 FYNNEI. CDR3: CASSEARGEGEAFF. The CDR3 DNA sequence: TGTGCCAGCAGTGAAGCGCGGGGGGAGGGTGAAGCTTTCTTT.

Turning to this clone: At one end the junction does not follow the germline gene, possibly because of a read error. The chain's CDR3 is CASGLAGPRRNYGYTF. The CDR3 nucleotides read TGTGCCAGCGGTTTAGCGGGACCGCGTCGGAACTATGGCTACACCTTC. This chain joins TRBV27 and TRBJ1-2; the D gene is possibly TRBD1 (5 bases). The germline CDR1 and CDR2 sequences are MNHEY and SMNVEV (reference sequence). The CDR3 covers 16 residues.

The genes are TRBV7-9 and TRBJ1-2, with D hard to call. V lost 1 base to trimming and J lost 7 bases, with 19 bases between them. In germline, CDR1 is SEHNR, CDR2 FQNEAQ (reference sequence). The CDR3 sequence is 16 residues long. The CDR3 protein is CASSLEAIVGEAGYTF. The CDR3 DNA reads TGTGCCAGCAGCTTAGAAGCCATTGTGGGTGAGGCTGGCTACACCTTC.

The V call is TRBV19, the J call TRBJ1-2; 7 positions match TRBD1. CDR3 size: 14 residues. V shed 6 bases, J shed 4 bases, and the junction held 8 bases outside the gene matches. Looked up from germline, CDR1 is LNHDA and CDR2 is SQIVND (reference sequence). The CDR3 region has the DNA TGTGCCAGTAGAAGAACAGGGGCGATCTATGGCTACACCTTC. Translating it yields CASRRTGAIYGYTF.

This chain links TRBV19 with TRBJ2-7; perhaps TRBD1 as D (6 bases). Deletions cut 3 bases from V and 5 bases from J, with 14 bases between. CDR1 and CDR2 (germline): LNHDA, SQIVND (reference sequence). The CDR3 covers 14 residues. The CDR3 loop is CASSMQGKIDEQYF. The CDR3 DNA sequence: TGTGCCAGTAGTATGCAGGGGAAGATCGACGAGCAGTACTTC. Complete variable domain (other parts from reference TRBV19 and TRBJ2-7): DGGITQSPKYLFRKEGQNVTLSCEQNLNHDAMYWYRQDPGQGLRLIYYSQIVNDFQKGDIAEGYSVSREKKESFPLTVTSAQKNPTAFYLCASSMQGKIDEQYFGPGTRLTVT.

This sequence joins TRBV4-3 and TRBJ2-2, with 7 bases aligning to TRBD2. The germline V gene has CDR1 LGHNA and CDR2 YSLEER. Germline trimming cut 4 bases from V and 0 bases from J; bases unmatched to any gene: 11. There are 18 residues in the CDR3. CDR3 region: CASSRFPWGGPNTGELFF. Here the CDR3 DNA reads TGCGCCAGCAGCCGGTTTCCATGGGGGGGACCGAACACCGGGGAGCTGTTTTTT.

The chain employs TRBV28 and TRBJ2-3, with D possibly matching TRBD2 (5 bases). From germline, CDR1 is MDHEN and CDR2 SYDVKM. V was clipped by 6 bases and J by 1 base, with 11 bases between them. The CDR3 consists of 14 residues. The CDR3 DNA reads as TGTGCCAGCAGGGTTAAGGAGGGCACAGATACGCAGTATTTT. Protein product: CASRVKEGTDTQYF.

The chain recombines TRBV27 with TRBJ1-2; D call uncertain. This CDR3 is built from 14 residues. Germline loops: CDR1 MNHEY, CDR2 SMNVEV (reference sequence). V was trimmed by 6 bases and J by 2 bases, leaving 13 bases between them. CDR3 nucleotides: TGTGCCAGCAGGACGGGAAGCAGCAACTATGGCTACACCTTC. Translation gives CASRTGSSNYGYTF.

CDR3 loop: CASSPADQGTEQFF. In DNA, the CDR3 is TGTGCCAGCAGCCCCGCTGATCAGGGGACTGAGCAGTTCTTC. The rearrangement joins TRBV7-7 to TRBJ2-1; D is possibly TRBD1 (6 bases). The V gene lost 5 bases and the J gene lost 9 bases, with 17 bases spanning the gap. The CDR3 consists of 14 residues. Germline-derived CDR1 and CDR2 are SSHAT and FNYEAQ (reference sequence).

This clone was found a few times. This chain joins TRBV5-1 and TRBJ1-1, with D possibly being TRBD1 (5 bases). V lost 0 bases and J 1 base, leaving 10 bases between the germline ends. CDR1 and CDR2 from the germline V gene are SGHRS and YFSETQ. CDR3 size: 15 residues. CDR3 nucleotide sequence: TGCGCCAGCAGCTTGGGGTTAGGGGAGAACACTGAAGCTTTCTTT. It codes for CASSLGLGENTEAFF.

The CDR3 loop is CASFTGQGTLSNQPQHF. Here the CDR3 DNA reads TGTGCCAGCTTTACCGGACAGGGGACCCTTAGCAATCAGCCCCAGCATTTT. V gene TRBV28 combines with J gene TRBJ1-5; 9 nucleotides align to TRBD1. The CDR3 runs to 17 residues. CDR1 and CDR2 from the germline V gene are MDHEN and SYDVKM. The V segment lost 8 bases and the J segment 0 bases; nucleotides outside the gene matches: 11.

This clone was picked up one time. The V gene is TRBV5-1, the J gene TRBJ1-6; tentatively, D is TRBD1 (6 bases). Trimming shortened V by 4 bases and J by 9 bases, and 26 bases separated the two germline ends. The germline gives CDR1 SGHRS, CDR2 YFSETQ. This CDR3 is built from 18 residues. CDR3 loop: CASSLGRHPGHLSSPLHF. The CDR3 DNA sequence: TGCGCCAGCAGCCTCGGAAGGCACCCGGGACATCTTTCTTCACCCCTCCACTTT.

V gene TRBV2 combines with J gene TRBJ2-7; 13 bases agree with TRBD2. The V segment lost 8 bases and the J segment 4 bases; nucleotides outside the gene matches: 8. Germline CDR1 and CDR2: SNHLY and FYNNEI. The CDR3 extends over 15 amino acids. In nucleotides, the CDR3 is TGTGCCAGCTTGGGGACTAGCGGGGATAGTTACGAGCAGTACTTC. Translated, it gives CASLGTSGDSYEQYF.

The rearrangement joins TRBV6-5 to TRBJ1-5; no clear D gene. This CDR3 is built from 11 residues. V shed 4 bases and J shed 7 bases, with 5 bases lying between them. Germline CDR1 reads MNHEY; CDR2 reads SVGAGI. The CDR3 reads CASSSAQPQHF. The CDR3 DNA reads TGTGCCAGCAGTTCTGCGCAGCCCCAGCATTTT.

The chain combines TRBV3-1 (or the pseudogene TRBV3-2) with TRBJ1-2, with D maybe TRBD1 (5 bases). Trimming stripped 4 bases from V and 4 bases from J, with 25 bases between. This CDR3 spans 18 amino acids. The germline V gene has CDR1 LGHDT and CDR2 YNNKEL (reference sequence). For the CDR3, the DNA is TGTGCCAGCAGCCCCCCGCCGGGGGACCCCGGGGATCCCTATGGCTACACCTTC. Its translation: CASSPPPGDPGDPYGYTF.

The chain recombines TRBV25-1 with TRBJ2-2; D possibly corresponds to TRBD1 (6 bases). Trimming pared 2 bases from V and 3 bases from J, leaving 10 bases between. Germline V lookup: CDR1 MGHDK, CDR2 SYGVNS. The CDR3 totals 15 residues. CDR3 nucleotides: TGTGCCAGCAGTGAACTGGCAGGGGACACCGGGGAGCTGTTTTTT. It yields the protein CASSELAGDTGELFF. Drawing the rest from reference TRBV25-1 and TRBJ2-2, the complete variable domain is EADIYQTPRYLVIGTGKKITLECSQTMGHDKMYWYQQDPGMELHLIHYSYGVNSTEKGDLSSESTVSRIRTEHFPLTLESARPSHTSQYLCASSELAGDTGELFFGEGSRLTVL.

The chain couples TRBV18 to TRBJ2-3, with TRBD1 identical over 7 bases. Losses at the gene ends were 4 bases for V and 2 bases for J; bases not matched to a gene: 6. Germline CDR1 is KGHSH and CDR2 is LQKENI. This CDR3 has 15 amino acids. CDR3 bases: TGTGCCAGCTCACGGCGACAGGGATACACAGATACGCAGTATTTT. Translating gives CASSRRQGYTDTQYF.

V and J are TRBV30 and TRBJ2-1; 8 positions agree with TRBD2. Germline CDR1 and CDR2: GTSNPN and SVGIG (reference sequence). The trim removed 3 bases at V and 13 bases at J, leaving 8 bases unmatched. The CDR3 contains 12 residues. The CDR3 DNA is TGTGCCTGGAGGGACTCCGGGACTAGACAGTTCTTC. This sequence encodes CAWRDSGTRQFF.

V and J are TRBV10-3 and TRBJ1-2; 9 bases match TRBD1. CDR3 length: 14 amino acids. CDR1 is ENHRY, CDR2 SYGVKD, per germline. Trimming cost V 5 bases and J 4 bases; bases outside gene matches: 5. CDR3 in amino acids: CAISRQGESYGYTF. The CDR3 DNA reads TGTGCCATCAGTAGACAGGGGGAGAGCTATGGCTACACCTTC.

The gene calls are TRBV6-5 and TRBJ1-4; 8 bases line up with TRBD1. Germline V gene sequence: CDR1 MNHEY, CDR2 SVGAGI. V shed 4 bases, J shed 7 bases, and the junction held 5 bases outside the gene matches. The CDR3 consists of 14 residues. In DNA, the CDR3 is TGTGCCAGCAGTTTTGACAGGGGTGGTGAAAAACTGTTTTTT. The encoded protein is CASSFDRGGEKLFF.

V and J are TRBV19 and TRBJ2-5, with a weak D call TRBD2 (5 bases). This CDR3 region has 13 residues. The germline V gene has CDR1 LNHDA and CDR2 SQIVND (reference sequence). V lost 3 bases to trimming and J lost 3 bases, with 8 bases between them. The CDR3 coding sequence is TGTGCCAGTAGTATTACTAGAAAAGAGACCCAGTACTTC. Its translation: CASSITRKETQYF.